The following is a T cell receptor (beta chain) sequence with its context. Its target is unknown. It was with 60 Vbeta and 13 Jbeta primers that the PCR ran. Repertoires were generated with immunoSEQ multiplex PCR, while TCRdb's copy carries only in-frame clones and drops some. Among under 150,000 clones listed, 60% to 80% were seen once. The CDR3 is 15 residues long. Deletions cut 2 bases from V and 2 bases from J, with 12 bases between. CDR1 SGHRS and CDR2 YFSETQ come from the germline V gene. This sample is part of a study of cytomegalovirus exposure and HLA in healthy donors. The overall study: There were more than 350 genotyped donors. Of these, roughly 82% fell in the genetic ancestry cluster associated with self-reported Caucasian donors. Regarding the study as a whole: In a later analysis, an Asian-associated ancestry cluster reportedly showed fewer N-insertions than the 666-donor mean. Across HLA loci, a later analysis found differing TCR association rates, with DRB1 most and HLA-C fewest. Reportedly, TCR beta sequences accurately predicted HLA-A and HLA-B alleles in most subjects.

This chain links TRBV5-1 with TRBJ2-3, with TRBD2 as a possible D gene (6 bases). The receptor's source is a woman aged 55-70 years in good health and CMV-seropositive. The sequenced sample consisted of PBMCs. CDR3 sequence: CASSLGAGTTDTQYF. Here the CDR3 DNA reads TGCGCCAGCAGCTTAGGAGCGGGCACCACAGATACGCAGTATTTT.